This TCR beta chain was observed in a study of technical replicates of blood from a handful of donors. The CDR3 has 14 residues. V lost 5 bases to trimming and J lost 6 bases; unmatched junction nucleotides: 10. Germline CDR1 reads SGHNT; CDR2 reads YENEEA. Repertoires were generated with immunoSEQ multiplex PCR, while TCRdb's copy carries only in-frame clones and drops some. The sample holds around 80,000 clones, approximately 94% seen once. The chain recombines TRBV11-3 with TRBJ2-7; 7 bases line up with TRBD2. The sequence came from a human donor in good health. Sequences were obtained from T cells isolated from PBMCs. DNA for the CDR3: TGTGCCAGCAGCCTTGGACTAGGACGGGGCGAGCAGTACTTC. It translates to CASSLGLGRGEQYF.